Following are 9 T cell receptor beta chains from one sample sequenced in a study of T-cell reconstitution after alpha-beta-depleted transplantation in children (dated by TCRdb to the mid-2010s). Libraries were built with PCR. These reads were obtained on an Illumina HiSeq 2500. TCR library preparation used molecular barcoding, with unique molecular identifiers applied to normalize quantification of the TCRbeta repertoire. Using fastp trimming at Q25 and MiXCR clonotype assembly, TCRdb reanalyzed the public sequencing data and kept in-frame beta chains. Every entry covers one CDR3 protein and lists the most common genes and DNA from its rows. The sample profile shows 250,000 or so distinct CDR3 sequences; roughly 25% of them were found once. More than 4.5% of the sample lies in the top ten. The sample's treatment or condition label, decoded: allogeneic hematopoietic cell transplantation with graft depleted of TCRalphabeta T cells and CD19 B cells.

The material was PBMCs, mostly from graft donor cells, obtained 360 days after TCRalphabeta/CD19-depleted stem cell transplant. All receptors derive from a female patient younger than 10 who had a stem cell transplant for congenital amegakaryocytic thrombocytopenia, so the T cells may come from the graft donor.

The chain recombines TRBV5-6 with TRBJ2-1; 9 bases map to TRBD1. CDR3 length: 15 residues. Germline values: CDR1 SGHDT, CDR2 YYEEEE. The junction had 8 bases not matched to a gene; V was cut back by 5 bases and J by 5 bases. CDR3 in amino acids: CASSFPGQGNNEQFF. CDR3 bases: TGTGCCAGCAGTTTCCCGGGACAGGGAAACAATGAGCAGTTCTTC.

The genes are TRBV4-3 and TRBJ2-3; 9 positions match TRBD1. CDR3 size: 16 residues. Losses at the gene ends were 2 bases for V and 4 bases for J; bases not matched to a gene: 7. Looked up from germline, CDR1 is LGHNA and CDR2 is YSLEER. The chain's CDR3 is CASSQSPGQGADTQYF. In DNA, the CDR3 is TGCGCCAGCAGCCAATCGCCGGGACAGGGCGCAGATACGCAGTATTTT.

This clonotype was found a few times. This chain links TRBV5-1 with TRBJ1-3; D is perhaps TRBD1 (5 bases). Germline values: CDR1 SGHRS, CDR2 YFSETQ. The CDR3 sequence is 15 residues long. Trimming shortened V by 1 base and J by 4 bases, and 12 bases separated the two germline ends. This CDR3 is CASSLFSGSGNTIYF. Written as DNA, the CDR3 is TGCGCCAGCAGCTTGTTTTCAGGGTCAGGAAACACCATATATTTT.

V gene TRBV7-8 combines with J gene TRBJ2-2; D is ambiguous. Trimming cost V 6 bases and J 3 bases, with 14 bases left between them. This CDR3 region has 15 residues. Germline loops: CDR1 SGHVS, CDR2 FQNEAQ. CDR3 nucleotides: TGTGCCAGCAGACCTAAATGGTTGGACACCGGGGAGCTGTTTTTT. It is translated as CASRPKWLDTGELFF. The variable domain in full, with the rest retrieved from reference TRBV7-8 and TRBJ2-2, is GAGVSQSPRYKVAKRGQDVALRCDPISGHVSLFWYQQALGQGPEFLTYFQNEAQLDKSGLPSDRFFAERPEGSVSTLKIQRTQQEDSAVYLCASRPKWLDTGELFFGEGSRLTVL.

The chain has TRBV7-9 and TRBJ1-2; TRBD1 is a possible D gene (6 bases). The CDR3 loop spans 14 amino acids. Looked up from germline, CDR1 is SEHNR and CDR2 is FQNEAQ (reference sequence). Trimming took 1 base from V and 8 from J, leaving 14 bases between them. CDR3 sequence: CASSLGGQGRGYTF. CDR3 DNA: TGTGCCAGCAGCTTAGGAGGGCAGGGGCGCGGCTACACCTTC. Drawing the rest from reference TRBV7-9 and TRBJ1-2, the complete variable domain is DTGVSQNPRHKITKRGQNVTFRCDPISEHNRLYWYRQTLGQGPEFLTYFQNEAQLEKSRLLSDRFSAERPKGSFSTLEIQRTEQGDSAMYLCASSLGGQGRGYTFGSGTRLTVV.

The J gene is TRBJ2-5, the V gene TRBV7-2, with D unresolved. The CDR3 consists of 15 residues. Between the trimmed V and J ends, which lost 1 base and 5 bases, there was a span of 14 bases. Germline-derived CDR1 and CDR2 are SGHTA and FQGNSA. This CDR3 is CASSLGLGMWETQYF. CDR3 coding DNA: TGTGCCAGCAGCTTAGGTCTGGGGATGTGGGAGACCCAGTACTTC.

Comments on this clonotype: This may come from a read error, since a much larger clone is one base off. The chain links TRBV6-2 or TRBV6-3 to TRBJ2-1; D remains ambiguous. V lost 4 bases and J lost 7, with 11 bases in between. Germline CDR1 is MNHEY and CDR2 is SVGEGT. The CDR3 has 13 residues. CDR3 coding DNA: TGTGCCAGCAGTTGCTCGAATAAGAATGAGCAGTTCTTC. Translating it yields CASSCSNKNEQFF.

Points on this clonotype: It may be a read error: a sequence one base away is much more abundant. This rearrangement joins TRBV5-1 to TRBJ2-1; 14 nucleotides line up with TRBD2. The CDR3 has 16 amino acids. The V gene's germline CDR1 is SGHRS and CDR2 YFSETQ. This CDR3 reads CASSLGLAGGFNERFF. The CDR3 nucleotides read TGCGCCAGCAGCTTAGGACTAGCGGGGGGTTTCAATGAGCGGTTCTTC.

The rearrangement joins TRBV7-8 to TRBJ1-6, with 9 bases aligning to TRBD1. V shed 0 bases, J shed 0 bases, and the junction held 9 bases outside the gene matches. Germline V gene lookup returns CDR1 SGHVS and CDR2 FQNEAQ. The CDR3 consists of 20 residues. This chain's CDR3 is CASSLALWTGVVSYNSPLHF. In nucleotides, the CDR3 is TGTGCCAGCAGCTTAGCTCTCTGGACAGGGGTAGTCTCCTATAATTCACCCCTCCACTTT.